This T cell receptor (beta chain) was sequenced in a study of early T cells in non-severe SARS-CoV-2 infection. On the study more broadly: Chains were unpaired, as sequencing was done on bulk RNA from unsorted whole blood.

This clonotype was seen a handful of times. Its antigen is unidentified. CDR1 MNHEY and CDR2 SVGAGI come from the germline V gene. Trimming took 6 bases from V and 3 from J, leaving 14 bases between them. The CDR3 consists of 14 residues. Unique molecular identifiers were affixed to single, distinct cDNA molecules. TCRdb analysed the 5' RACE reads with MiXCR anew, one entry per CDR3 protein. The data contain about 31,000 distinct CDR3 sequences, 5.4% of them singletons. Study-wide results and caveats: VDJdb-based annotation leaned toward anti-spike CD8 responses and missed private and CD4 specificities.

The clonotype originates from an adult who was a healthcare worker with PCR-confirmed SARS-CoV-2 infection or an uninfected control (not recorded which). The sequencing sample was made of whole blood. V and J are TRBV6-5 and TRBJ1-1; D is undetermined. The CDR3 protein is CASSHGEGDTEAFF. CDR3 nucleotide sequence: TGTGCCAGCAGCCACGGCGAGGGAGACACTGAAGCTTTCTTT.